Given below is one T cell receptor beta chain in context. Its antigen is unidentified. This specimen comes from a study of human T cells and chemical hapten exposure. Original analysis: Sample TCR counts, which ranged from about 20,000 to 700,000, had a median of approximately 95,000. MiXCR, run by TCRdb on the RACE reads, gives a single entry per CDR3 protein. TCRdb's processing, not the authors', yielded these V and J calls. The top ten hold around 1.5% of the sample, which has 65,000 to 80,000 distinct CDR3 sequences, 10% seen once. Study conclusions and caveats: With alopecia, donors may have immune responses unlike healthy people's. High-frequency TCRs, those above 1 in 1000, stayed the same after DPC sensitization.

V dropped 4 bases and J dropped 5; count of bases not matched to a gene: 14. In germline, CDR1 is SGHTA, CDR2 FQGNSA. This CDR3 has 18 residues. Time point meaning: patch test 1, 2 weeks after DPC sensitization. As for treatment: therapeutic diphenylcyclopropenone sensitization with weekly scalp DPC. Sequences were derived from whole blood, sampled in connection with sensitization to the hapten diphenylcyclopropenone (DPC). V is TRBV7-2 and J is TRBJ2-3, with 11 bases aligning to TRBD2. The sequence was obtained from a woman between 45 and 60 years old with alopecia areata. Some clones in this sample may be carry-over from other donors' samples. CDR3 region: CASSSRGLAGGTLDTQYF. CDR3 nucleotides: TGTGCCAGCAGCTCCCGGGGGCTAGCGGGAGGAACCCTAGATACGCAGTATTTT.